This passage covers 12 T cell receptor beta chains from one sample sequenced in a study of blood T cell repertoires in COVID-19. Clones were sequenced by immunoSEQ multiplex PCR, and TCRdb holds only the in-frame ones, with some missing. The sample has under 250,000 clones, roughly 92% seen once. Sequencing input: peripheral blood. The receptors were gathered from a man between 60 and 75 years old with COVID-19, enrolled during active disease.

This chain uses TRBV5-1 with TRBJ1-2; D is undetermined. V shed 6 bases and J shed 5 bases, with 14 bases lying between them. Germline V lookup: CDR1 SGHRS, CDR2 YFSETQ. There are 13 residues in the CDR3. CDR3 amino acids: CASKGRGNYGYTF. CDR3 DNA: TGCGCCAGCAAAGGACGGGGAAATTATGGCTACACCTTC.

This sequence joins TRBV3-1 (or the pseudogene TRBV3-2) and TRBJ2-1, with 8 bases that match TRBD2. The CDR3 has 19 residues. Germline CDR1 LGHDT, CDR2 YNNKEL (reference sequence). The V gene end was trimmed by 3 bases and the J gene end by 5 bases; junction bases not matched to a gene: 18. In DNA form, the CDR3 reads TGTGCCAGCAGCCACCGATTAATAGCGGGGAGAAATCTTAACAATGAGCAGTTCTTC. This encodes CASSHRLIAGRNLNNEQFF.

This sequence joins TRBV10-2 and TRBJ2-4; TRBD1 matches at 9 bases. The CDR3 is 17 residues long. CDR1 is WSHSY, CDR2 SAAADI, per germline. The junction had 6 bases not matched to a gene; V was cut back by 3 bases and J by 0 bases. The CDR3 is CASSEGGQGLAKNIQYF. CDR3 nucleotide sequence: TGCGCCAGCAGTGAAGGGGGACAGGGCTTAGCCAAAAACATTCAGTACTTC.

This sequence joins TRBV7-3 and TRBJ1-1, with D perhaps matching TRBD1 (5 bases). Trimming took 1 base from V and 1 from J, leaving 13 bases between them. The CDR3 has 16 residues. The germline CDR1 and CDR2 sequences are SGHTA and FQGTGA. The DNA for the CDR3 is TGTGCCAGCAGCTTAATGGGCAGGGCGGCGAACACTGAAGCTTTCTTT. As protein: CASSLMGRAANTEAFF. Using reference TRBV7-3 and TRBJ1-1 for the parts outside the CDR3, the full variable domain is GAGVSQTPSNKVTEKGKYVELRCDPISGHTALYWYRQSLGQGPEFLIYFQGTGAADDSGLPNDRFFAVRPEGSVSTLKIQRTERGDSAVYLCASSLMGRAANTEAFFGQGTRLTVV.

This rearrangement joins TRBV28 to TRBJ1-5, with no clear D. The CDR3 spans 14 residues. Germline lookup yields CDR1 MDHEN and CDR2 SYDVKM. Trimming shortened V by 6 bases and J by 4 bases, and 13 bases separated the two germline ends. CDR3 nucleotide sequence: TGTGCCAGCAGCCAAGGGCCGGGGAATCAGCCCCAGCATTTT. This encodes CASSQGPGNQPQHF.

The rearrangement joins TRBV14 to TRBJ2-7; 7 bases line up with TRBD2. The CDR3 covers 16 residues. Germline loops: CDR1 SGHDN, CDR2 FVKESK. The junction had 16 bases not matched to a gene; V was cut back by 11 bases and J by 0 bases. In nucleotides, the CDR3 is TGTGCCGGCCGCCTAGCGGACTACTGTAGCTCCTACGAGCAGTACTTC. This gives the protein CAGRLADYCSSYEQYF.

This chain joins TRBV2 and TRBJ2-3, with D perhaps matching TRBD2 (5 bases). CDR3 length equals 12 residues. Germline CDR1 and CDR2: SNHLY and FYNNEI. V was clipped by 8 bases and J by 2 bases, with 8 bases between them. DNA of the CDR3: TGTGCCAGCGTCCGGGACACAGATACGCAGTATTTT. As protein: CASVRDTDTQYF.

This sequence joins TRBV7-2 and TRBJ2-7, with 8 positions matching TRBD2. The CDR3 length is 15 residues. The J segment lost 4 bases and the V segment lost 5 bases, leaving 10 bases of the junction unmatched. Germline V gene data show CDR1 as SGHTA and CDR2 as FQGNSA. The CDR3: CASSPSGTRGYEQYF. As DNA, the CDR3 is TGTGCCAGCAGCCCGTCCGGGACTAGGGGATACGAGCAGTACTTC.

In DNA, the CDR3 is TGTGCCAGAACCAAACCTCAAGGCCGACAGGGGAACACTGAAGCTTTCTTT. Residues: CARTKPQGRQGNTEAFF. This chain connects TRBV5-3 to TRBJ1-1; 7 bases are shared with TRBD1. TRBV5-3 is designated an ORF whose function remains uncertain. The CDR3 has 17 residues. The trim removed 6 bases at V and 1 base at J, leaving 15 bases unmatched.

The chain is built from TRBV7-9 and TRBJ1-4; D uncertain. The germline CDR1 and CDR2 sequences are SEHNR and FQNEAQ (reference sequence). The CDR3 has 13 residues. Trimming took off 1 base at V and 4 bases at J, with 4 bases between the two ends. CDR3 DNA sequence: TGTGCCAGCAGCTTAGGACTTAATGAAAAACTGTTTTTT. It yields the protein CASSLGLNEKLFF. Complete variable domain (other parts from reference TRBV7-9 and TRBJ1-4): DTGVSQNPRHKITKRGQNVTFRCDPISEHNRLYWYRQTLGQGPEFLTYFQNEAQLEKSRLLSDRFSAERPKGSFSTLEIQRTEQGDSAMYLCASSLGLNEKLFFGSGTQLSVL.

The chain uses TRBV10-1 and TRBJ2-7, with D unresolved. This CDR3 contains 17 residues. Germline V lookup: CDR1 WNHNN, CDR2 SYGVQD (reference sequence). Trimming left V 3 bases short and J 3 bases short, with 21 bases between. As DNA, the CDR3 is TGCGCCAGCAGTGAAGTAAGTTTTACGAGTAAGTTCTACGAGCAGTACTTC. Residues: CASSEVSFTSKFYEQYF.

The gene calls are TRBV28 and TRBJ1-5; maybe TRBD1 (6 bases). V lost 4 bases to trimming and J lost 5 bases, with 15 bases between them. The germline CDR1 and CDR2 sequences are MDHEN and SYDVKM. The CDR3 extends over 15 amino acids. The CDR3 loop reads CASSWDIQGHQPQHF. Here the CDR3 DNA reads TGTGCCAGCAGTTGGGACATACAGGGTCATCAGCCCCAGCATTTT. Filled out from reference TRBV28 and TRBJ1-5, the complete variable domain reads DVKVTQSSRYLVKRTGEKVFLECVQDMDHENMFWYRQDPGLGLRLIYFSYDVKMKEKGDIPEGYSVSREKKERFSLILESASTNQTSMYLCASSWDIQGHQPQHFGDGTRLSIL.